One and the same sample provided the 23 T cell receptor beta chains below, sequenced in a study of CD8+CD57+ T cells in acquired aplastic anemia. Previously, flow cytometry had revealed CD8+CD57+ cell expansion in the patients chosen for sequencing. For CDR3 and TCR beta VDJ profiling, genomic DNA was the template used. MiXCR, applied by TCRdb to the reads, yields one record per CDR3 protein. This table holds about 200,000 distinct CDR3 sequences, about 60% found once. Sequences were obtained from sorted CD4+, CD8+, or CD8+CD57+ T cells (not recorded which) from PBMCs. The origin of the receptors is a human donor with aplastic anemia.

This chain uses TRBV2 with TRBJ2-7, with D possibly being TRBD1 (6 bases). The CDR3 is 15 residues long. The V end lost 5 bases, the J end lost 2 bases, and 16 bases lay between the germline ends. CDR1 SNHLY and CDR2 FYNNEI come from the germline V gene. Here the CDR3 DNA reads TGTGCCAGCAGTACCGTTCCACAGGGAGCCTACGAGCAGTACTTC. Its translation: CASSTVPQGAYEQYF.

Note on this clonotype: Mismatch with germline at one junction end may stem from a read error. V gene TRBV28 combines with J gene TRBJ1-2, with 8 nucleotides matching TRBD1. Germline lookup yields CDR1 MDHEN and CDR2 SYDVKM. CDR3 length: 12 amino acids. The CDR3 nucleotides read TGTGCCAGCAGTGCCACAGGGGGACCCAGGGCCTTC. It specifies CASSATGGPRAF.

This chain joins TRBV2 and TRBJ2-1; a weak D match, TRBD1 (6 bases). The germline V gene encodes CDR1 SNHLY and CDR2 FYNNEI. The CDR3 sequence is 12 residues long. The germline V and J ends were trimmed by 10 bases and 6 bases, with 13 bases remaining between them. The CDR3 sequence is CAISDSANEQFF. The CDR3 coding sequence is TGTGCCATCTCGGACAGTGCCAATGAGCAGTTCTTC.

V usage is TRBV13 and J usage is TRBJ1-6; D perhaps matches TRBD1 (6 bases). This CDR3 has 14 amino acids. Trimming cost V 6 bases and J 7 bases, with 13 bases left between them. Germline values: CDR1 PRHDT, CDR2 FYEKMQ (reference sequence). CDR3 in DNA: TGTGCCAGCAGAACAGGGAAATCAAATTCACCCCTCCACTTT. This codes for CASRTGKSNSPLHF. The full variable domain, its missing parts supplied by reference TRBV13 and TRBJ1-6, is AAGVIQSPRHLIKEKRETATLKCYPIPRHDTVYWYQQGPGQDPQFLISFYEKMQSDKGSIPDRFSAQQFSDYHSELNMSSLELGDSALYFCASRTGKSNSPLHFGNGTRLTVT.

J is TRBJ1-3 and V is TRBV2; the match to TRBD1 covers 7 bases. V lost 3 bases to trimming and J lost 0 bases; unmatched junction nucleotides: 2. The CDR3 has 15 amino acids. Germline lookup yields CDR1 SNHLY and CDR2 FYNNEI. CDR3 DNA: TGTGCCAGCAGTGAGACAGGGCACTCTGGAAACACCATATATTTT. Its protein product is CASSETGHSGNTIYF.

This CDR3 is CSGIDRTRNTIYF. The CDR3 DNA reads TGCAGCGGGATAGACAGGACGCGAAACACCATATATTTT. The V gene is TRBV29-1, the J gene TRBJ1-3; the D gene is possibly TRBD1 (6 bases). This CDR3 has 13 residues. The V gene lost 7 bases and the J gene lost 5 bases, with 15 bases spanning the gap. CDR1 SQVTM and CDR2 ANQGSEA come from the germline V gene.

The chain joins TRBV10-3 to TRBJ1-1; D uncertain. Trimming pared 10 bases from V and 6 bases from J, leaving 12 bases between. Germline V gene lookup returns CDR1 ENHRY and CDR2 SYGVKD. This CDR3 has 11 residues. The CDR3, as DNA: TGTGCCACCTGGCAAGGGCCTGAAGCTTTCTTT. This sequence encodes CATWQGPEAFF.

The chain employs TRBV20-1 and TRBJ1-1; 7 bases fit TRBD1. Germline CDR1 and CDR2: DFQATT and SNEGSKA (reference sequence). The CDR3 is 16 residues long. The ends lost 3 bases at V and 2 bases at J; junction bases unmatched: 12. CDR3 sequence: CSASPRQGRSNTEAFF. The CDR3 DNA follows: TGCAGTGCTAGTCCCAGACAGGGCCGGTCAAACACTGAAGCTTTCTTT.

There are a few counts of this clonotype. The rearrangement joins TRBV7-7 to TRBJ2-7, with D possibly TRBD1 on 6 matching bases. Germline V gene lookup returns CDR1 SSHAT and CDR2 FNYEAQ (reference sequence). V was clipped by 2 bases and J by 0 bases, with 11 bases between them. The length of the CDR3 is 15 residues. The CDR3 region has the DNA TGTGCCAGCAGCTTAAGGCAGGGGAGCTCCTACGAGCAGTACTTC. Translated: CASSLRQGSSYEQYF.

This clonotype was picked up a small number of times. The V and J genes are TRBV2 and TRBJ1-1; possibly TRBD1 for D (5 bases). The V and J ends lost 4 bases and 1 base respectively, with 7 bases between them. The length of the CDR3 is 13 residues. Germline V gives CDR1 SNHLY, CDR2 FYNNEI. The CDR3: CASSVGANTEAFF. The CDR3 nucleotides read TGTGCCAGCAGTGTAGGGGCGAACACTGAAGCTTTCTTT.

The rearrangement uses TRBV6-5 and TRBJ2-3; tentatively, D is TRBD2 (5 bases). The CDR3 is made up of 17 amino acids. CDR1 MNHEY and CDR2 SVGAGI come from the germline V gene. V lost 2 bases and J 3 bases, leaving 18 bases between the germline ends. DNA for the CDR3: TGTGCCAGCAGTTACGGAGGTAGAACCCACGAAACAGATACGCAGTATTTT. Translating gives CASSYGGRTHETDTQYF.

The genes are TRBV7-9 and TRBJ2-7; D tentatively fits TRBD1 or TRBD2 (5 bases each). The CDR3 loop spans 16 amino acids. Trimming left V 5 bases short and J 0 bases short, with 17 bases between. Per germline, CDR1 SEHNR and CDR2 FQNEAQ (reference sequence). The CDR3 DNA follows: TGTGCCAGCAGCCTCCGTTCGGACGGGACCTCCTACGAGCAGTACTTC. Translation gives CASSLRSDGTSYEQYF.

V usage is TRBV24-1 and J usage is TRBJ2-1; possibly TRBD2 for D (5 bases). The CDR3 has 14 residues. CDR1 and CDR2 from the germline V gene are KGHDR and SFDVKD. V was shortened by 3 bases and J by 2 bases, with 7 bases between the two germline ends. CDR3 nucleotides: TGTGCCACCAGTGATCCCGGGGCCTACAATGAGCAGTTCTTC. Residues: CATSDPGAYNEQFF.

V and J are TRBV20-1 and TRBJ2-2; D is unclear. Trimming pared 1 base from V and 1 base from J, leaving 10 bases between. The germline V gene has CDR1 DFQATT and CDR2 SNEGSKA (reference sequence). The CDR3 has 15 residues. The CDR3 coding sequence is TGCAGTGCTAGAGCCTTGACTCAGAACACCGGGGAGCTGTTTTTT. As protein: CSARALTQNTGELFF.

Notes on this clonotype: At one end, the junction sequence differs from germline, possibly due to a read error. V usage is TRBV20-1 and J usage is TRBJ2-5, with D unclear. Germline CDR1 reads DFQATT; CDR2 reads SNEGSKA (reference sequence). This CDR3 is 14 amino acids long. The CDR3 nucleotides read TGCAGTGCTTCGGGTCCCGACCAAAGAGAGAACCAGTACTTC. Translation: CSASGPDQRENQYF.

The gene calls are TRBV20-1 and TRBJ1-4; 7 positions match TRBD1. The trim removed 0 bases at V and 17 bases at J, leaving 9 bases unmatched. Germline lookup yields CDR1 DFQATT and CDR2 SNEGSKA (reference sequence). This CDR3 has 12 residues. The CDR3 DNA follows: TGCAGTGCTAGAGACGGGATGGGACAGCGATTTTTT. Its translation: CSARDGMGQRFF.

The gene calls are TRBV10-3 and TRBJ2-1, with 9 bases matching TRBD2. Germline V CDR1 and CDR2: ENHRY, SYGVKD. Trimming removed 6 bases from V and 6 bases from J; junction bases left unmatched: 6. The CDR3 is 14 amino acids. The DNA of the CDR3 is TGTGCCATCAGGGAGGGACTAGCATCCAATGAGCAGTTCTTC. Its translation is CAIREGLASNEQFF.

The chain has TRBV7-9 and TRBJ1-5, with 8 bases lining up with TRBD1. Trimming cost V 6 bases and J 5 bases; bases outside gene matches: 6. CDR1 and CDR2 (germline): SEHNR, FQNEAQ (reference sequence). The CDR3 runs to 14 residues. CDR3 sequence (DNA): TGTGCCAGCAGGCTGGACAGGGAGGATCAGCCCCAGCATTTT. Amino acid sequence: CASRLDREDQPQHF.

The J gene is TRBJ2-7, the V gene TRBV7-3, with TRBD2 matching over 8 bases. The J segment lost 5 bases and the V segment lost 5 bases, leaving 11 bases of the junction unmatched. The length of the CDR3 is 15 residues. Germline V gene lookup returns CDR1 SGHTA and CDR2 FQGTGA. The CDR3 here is CASSPPGLGPDEQYF. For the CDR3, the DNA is TGTGCCAGCAGCCCGCCGGGACTAGGGCCAGACGAGCAGTACTTC.

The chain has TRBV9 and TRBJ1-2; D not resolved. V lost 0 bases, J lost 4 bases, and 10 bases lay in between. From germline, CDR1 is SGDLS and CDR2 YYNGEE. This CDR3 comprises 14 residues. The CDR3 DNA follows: TGTGCCAGCAGCGTAGCAGAGGGTGGCTATGGCTACACCTTC. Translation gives CASSVAEGGYGYTF. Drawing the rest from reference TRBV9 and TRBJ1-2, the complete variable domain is DSGVTQTPKHLITATGQRVTLRCSPRSGDLSVYWYQQSLDQGLQFLIQYYNGEERAKGNILERFSAQQFPDLHSELNLSSLELGDSALYFCASSVAEGGYGYTFGSGTRLTVV.

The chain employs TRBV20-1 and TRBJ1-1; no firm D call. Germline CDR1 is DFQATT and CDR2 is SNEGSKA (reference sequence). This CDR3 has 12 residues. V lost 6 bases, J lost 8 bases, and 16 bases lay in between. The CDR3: CSAAPRAGEAFF. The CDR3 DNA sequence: TGCAGTGCAGCCCCTAGGGCGGGGGAAGCTTTCTTT.

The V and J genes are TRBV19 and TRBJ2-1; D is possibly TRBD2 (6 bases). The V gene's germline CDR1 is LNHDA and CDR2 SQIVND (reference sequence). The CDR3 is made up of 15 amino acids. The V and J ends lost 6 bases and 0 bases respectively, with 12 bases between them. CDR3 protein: CASSFGTPSYNEQFF. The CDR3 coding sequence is TGTGCCAGTAGCTTCGGGACTCCCTCCTACAATGAGCAGTTCTTC.

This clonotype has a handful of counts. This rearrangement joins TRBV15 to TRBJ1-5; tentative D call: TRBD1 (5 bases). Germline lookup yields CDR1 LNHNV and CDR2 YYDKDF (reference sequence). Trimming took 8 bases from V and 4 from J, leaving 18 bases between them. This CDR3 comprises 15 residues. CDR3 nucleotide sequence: TGTGCCACCGGCGGGGGTGCAAGGGGAAATCAGCCCCAGCATTTT. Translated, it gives CATGGGARGNQPQHF.